This TCR beta chain appears in the sequencing data of a study of blood T cell repertoires in COVID-19. The method was immunoSEQ multiplex PCR; TCRdb's version includes in-frame clones alone and lacks a portion of them. Of under 250,000 clones in the sample, 85% to 90% were seen once. Germline V gene data show CDR1 as SQVTM and CDR2 as ANQGSEA. This CDR3 region has 16 residues. V gave up 7 bases and J gave up 0 bases, with 21 bases separating them. Followed longitudinally, the Seattle patients had been enrolled during active infection. Source material: peripheral blood. The chain links TRBV29-1 to TRBJ1-2; D unresolved. The receptor was derived from a man between 45 and 60 years old with COVID-19, enrolled during active disease. In DNA, the CDR3 is TGCAGCGCTTTCTCCCGGGGATTGGGTACTAACTATGGCTACACCTTC. Encoded protein: CSAFSRGLGTNYGYTF.